Sequencing of this T cell receptor beta chain was carried out in a study of blood T cell repertoires in COVID-19. Study summary: Sites across the United States, Italy and Spain contributed samples from acute and convalescent COVID-19. Nucleic acid was either cDNA or gDNA, and it came from T cells, B-cell-depleted T cells, or PBMCs.

Germline V lookup: CDR1 MNHEY, CDR2 SVGEGT. V was clipped by 5 bases and J by 8 bases, with 22 bases between them. The CDR3 runs 16 residues. Profiling relied on immunoSEQ multiplex PCR, and the TCRdb table lists in-frame clones only, not all of them. The sample lists roughly 150,000 clones, 80% to 85% seen once, with roughly 9.2% in the top ten. The clonotype was recovered from a woman at least 80 years old with active or convalescent COVID-19. The V call is TRBV6-2 or TRBV6-3, the J call TRBJ2-1, with D uncertain. The sample consisted of peripheral blood. The CDR3 spells CASSPRSMSLLDEQFF. The DNA for the CDR3 is TGTGCCAGCAGTCCAAGAAGCATGTCCCTCCTAGATGAGCAGTTCTTC.